This TCR beta chain was found in a study of OX40 agonist ivuxolimab in advanced cancers. CDR3 length: 14 residues. Germline CDR1 reads SGHAT; CDR2 reads FQNNGV. V lost 0 bases to trimming and J lost 10 bases, with 15 bases between them. Only in-frame clones appear in the TCRdb table, and some are missing; sequencing was by immunoSEQ multiplex PCR. The sample records 30,000 to 40,000 clones, around 83% being singletons. Sequenced here: CD4+ or CD8+ T cells sorted from blood, sampled in a trial of the OX40 agonist ivuxolimab. This receptor was obtained from an adult with an advanced solid tumor such as melanoma, head and neck, liver or kidney cancer. This sequence joins TRBV11-2 and TRBJ1-2; perhaps TRBD1 as D (5 bases). The CDR3 loop is CASSLDGGIWFYTF. The CDR3 nucleotides read TGTGCCAGCAGCTTAGATGGGGGTATCTGGTTCTACACCTTC.